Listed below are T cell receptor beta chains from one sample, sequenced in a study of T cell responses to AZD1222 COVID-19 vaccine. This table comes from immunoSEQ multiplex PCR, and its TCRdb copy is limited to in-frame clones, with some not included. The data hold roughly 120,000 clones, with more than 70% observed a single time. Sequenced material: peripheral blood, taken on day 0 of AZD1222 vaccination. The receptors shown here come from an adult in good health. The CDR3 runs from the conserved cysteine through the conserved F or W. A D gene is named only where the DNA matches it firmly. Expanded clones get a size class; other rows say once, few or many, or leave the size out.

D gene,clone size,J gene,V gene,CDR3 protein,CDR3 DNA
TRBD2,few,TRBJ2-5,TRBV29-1,CSVRAGGQETQYF,TGCAGCGTAAGAGCGGGGGGCCAAGAGACCCAGTACTTC
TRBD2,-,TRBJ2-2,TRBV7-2,CASSLEAREAQNTGELFF,TGTGCCAGCAGCTTAGAAGCGCGGGAGGCTCAAAACACCGGGGAGCTGTTTTTT
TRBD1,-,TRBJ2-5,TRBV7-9,CASSLYRDRDETQYF,TGTGCCAGCAGCTTATACCGCGACAGGGACGAGACCCAGTACTTC
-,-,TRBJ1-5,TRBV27,CASILTVINQPQHF,TGTGCCAGCATTCTGACAGTAATTAATCAGCCCCAGCATTTT
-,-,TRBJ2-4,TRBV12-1,CASSLRGARAKNIQYF,TGTGCCAGCAGCTTAAGAGGGGCCCGAGCCAAAAACATTCAGTACTTC
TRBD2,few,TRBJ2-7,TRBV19,CASMRSPGGSYEQYF,TGTGCCAGTATGAGAAGTCCGGGAGGCTCCTACGAGCAGTACTTC
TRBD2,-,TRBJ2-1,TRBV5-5,CASSLASGGSYNEQFF,TGTGCCAGCAGCTTGGCGAGCGGGGGCTCCTACAATGAGCAGTTCTTC
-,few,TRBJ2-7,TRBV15,CATSNRNKGTTLSSYEQYF,TGTGCCACCAGCAACAGAAATAAAGGGACGACATTGAGCTCCTACGAGCAGTACTTC
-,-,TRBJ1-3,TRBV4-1,CASSLSLRGGSGNTIYF,TGCGCCAGCAGCCTCTCGCTCCGGGGGGGCTCTGGAAACACCATATATTTT
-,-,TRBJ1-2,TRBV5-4,CASSSISGQRSTF,TGTGCCAGCAGCTCAATCTCGGGACAAAGAAGCACCTTC
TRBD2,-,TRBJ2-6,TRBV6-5,CASYSGGSGANVLTF,TGTGCCAGCTACTCGGGGGGCTCTGGGGCCAACGTCCTGACTTTC
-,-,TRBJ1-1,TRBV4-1,CASSQDQGWAEAFF,TGCGCCAGCAGCCAAGATCAGGGCTGGGCTGAAGCTTTCTTT
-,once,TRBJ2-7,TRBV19,CASKWRSSSYEQYF,TGTGCCAGTAAGTGGAGGTCGAGCTCCTACGAGCAGTACTTC
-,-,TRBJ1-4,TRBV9,CASSVEQATNEKLFF,TGTGCCAGCAGCGTGGAACAGGCAACTAATGAAAAACTGTTTTTT
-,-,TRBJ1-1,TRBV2,CASSPTGRTEAFF,TGTGCCAGCAGTCCTACAGGGCGAACTGAAGCTTTCTTT
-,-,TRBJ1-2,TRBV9,CASRRDTTYGYTF,TGTGCCAGCAGAAGGGACACGACCTATGGCTACACCTTC
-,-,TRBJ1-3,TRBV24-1,CATSDISSGNTIYF,TGTGCCACCAGTGATATCAGCTCTGGAAACACCATATATTTT
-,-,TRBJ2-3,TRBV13,CASSPSGTTSTDTQYF,TGTGCCAGCAGTCCATCCGGGACAACTAGCACAGATACGCAGTATTTT
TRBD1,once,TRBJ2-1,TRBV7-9,CASSLEQGASYNEQFF,TGTGCCAGCAGCTTAGAACAGGGGGCTTCCTACAATGAGCAGTTCTTC
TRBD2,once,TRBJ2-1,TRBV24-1,CATSGNLAGGPSYNEQFF,TGTGCCACCAGTGGAAATCTAGCGGGAGGGCCGTCCTACAATGAGCAGTTCTTC
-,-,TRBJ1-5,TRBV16,CASSPYSGGGNQPQHF,TGTGCCAGCAGCCCCTATTCCGGGGGTGGCAATCAGCCCCAGCATTTT
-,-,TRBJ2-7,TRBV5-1,CASSPEGVHEQYF,TGCGCCAGCAGCCCAGAAGGGGTCCACGAGCAGTACTTC
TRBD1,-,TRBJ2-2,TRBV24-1,CATETGETGELFF,TGTGCCACCGAGACAGGGGAGACCGGGGAGCTGTTTTTT
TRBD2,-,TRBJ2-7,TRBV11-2,CASSLGALRTSDSYEQYF,TGTGCCAGCAGCTTAGGGGCTCTTCGGACTAGCGACTCCTACGAGCAGTACTTC
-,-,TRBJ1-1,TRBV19,CASAGTVDTEAFF,TGTGCCAGTGCCGGGACGGTTGACACTGAAGCTTTCTTT
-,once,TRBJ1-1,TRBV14,CASSQSIRNTEAFF,TGTGCCAGCAGCCAATCCATACGGAACACTGAAGCTTTCTTT
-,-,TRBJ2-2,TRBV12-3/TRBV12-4,CASSLMAGELFF,TGTGCCAGCAGTTTAATGGCCGGGGAGCTGTTTTTT
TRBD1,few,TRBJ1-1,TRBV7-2,CASRAGGLTEAFF,TGTGCCAGCAGAGCAGGGGGATTAACTGAAGCTTTCTTT
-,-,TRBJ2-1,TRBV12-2,CASRLGWTLAGGPCNEQFF,TGTGCAAGTCGCTTAGGGTGGACTCTAGCGGGAGGGCCTTGCAATGAGCAGTTCTTC
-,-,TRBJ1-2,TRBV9,CASSVAGQGFGYTF,TGTGCCAGCAGCGTAGCTGGCCAGGGGTTTGGCTACACCTTC
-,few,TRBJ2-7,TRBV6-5,CASRQDSSYEQYF,TGTGCCAGCAGGCAGGATAGCTCCTACGAGCAGTACTTC
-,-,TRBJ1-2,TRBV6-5,CASSSLDRLGYTF,TGTGCCAGCAGTTCCCTCGACAGACTTGGCTACACCTTC
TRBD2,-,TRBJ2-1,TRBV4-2,CASSQDLAGEYNEQFF,TGTGCCAGCAGCCAAGACCTAGCGGGAGAATACAATGAGCAGTTCTTC
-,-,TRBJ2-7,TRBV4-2,CASSGGEGRSYEQYF,TGTGCCAGCAGCGGGGGCGAGGGAAGGTCCTACGAGCAGTACTTC
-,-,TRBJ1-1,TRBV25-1,CASSDTGVTEAFF,TGTGCCAGCAGTGACACGGGGGTCACTGAAGCTTTCTTT
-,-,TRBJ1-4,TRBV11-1,CASSTGRDEKLFF,TGTGCCAGCAGCACGGGACGGGATGAAAAACTGTTTTTT
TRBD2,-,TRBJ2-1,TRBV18,CASSRRTREGNEQFF,TGTGCCAGCTCACGCCGGACTAGAGAGGGCAATGAGCAGTTCTTC